The 7 T cell receptor beta chains below come from one sample, sequenced in a study of CD8 T cells in Susac syndrome. Reverse transcription used about 0.45 to 1 ug RNA and random hexamers. Using its own MiXCR run on the immunoSEQ multiplex PCR reads, TCRdb lists one record per CDR3 protein. The data contain about 120,000 distinct CDR3 sequences, approximately 91% of them singletons. Sequencing was performed on CD4+ T cells from PBMCs. Receptors originate from a human donor in good health.

The chain joins TRBV3-1 to TRBJ2-5, with no clear D. The CDR3 sequence is 13 residues long. Per germline, CDR1 LGHDT and CDR2 YNNKEL (reference sequence). V was clipped by 0 bases and J by 5 bases, with 7 bases between them. Here the CDR3 reads CASSQERRETQYF. DNA for the CDR3: TGTGCCAGCAGCCAAGAGAGGCGGGAGACCCAGTACTTC.

The V and J genes are TRBV6-5 and TRBJ2-7; a weak D match, TRBD2 (5 bases). This CDR3 is 17 amino acids long. Germline values: CDR1 MNHEY, CDR2 SVGAGI. Deletions cut 2 bases from V and 1 base from J, with 18 bases between. CDR3 sequence: CASSYGPIGGGSYEQYF. In nucleotides, the CDR3 is TGTGCCAGCAGTTACGGACCGATTGGAGGAGGTTCCTACGAGCAGTACTTC.

The chain couples TRBV12-3 or TRBV12-4 to TRBJ1-2; D is perhaps TRBD1 (5 bases). This CDR3 spans 12 amino acids. Trimming took off 7 bases at V and 7 bases at J, with 13 bases between the two ends. The CDR3 is CASTLGLSGYTF. In DNA form, the CDR3 reads TGTGCCAGCACCTTGGGACTCTCTGGCTACACCTTC.

This clonotype is a singleton in its sample. This chain uses TRBV3-1 with TRBJ1-1; no clear D. Trimming left V 4 bases short and J 6 bases short, with 12 bases between. The CDR3 has 13 residues. Per the germline V gene, CDR1 is LGHDT and CDR2 is YNNKEL (reference sequence). The CDR3 DNA sequence: TGTGCCAGCAGCCGAAACCCGGGAGCTGAAGCTTTCTTT. Its translation: CASSRNPGAEAFF.

The J gene is TRBJ1-2, the V gene TRBV25-1; possible D gene TRBD1, 5 bases. CDR1 is MGHDK, CDR2 SYGVNS, per germline. V lost 1 base and J 8 bases, leaving 17 bases between the germline ends. CDR3 size: 15 residues. The CDR3 sequence: CASSESSRASWGYTF. The CDR3 DNA sequence: TGTGCCAGCAGTGAATCGTCCAGGGCTTCTTGGGGCTACACCTTC.

V is TRBV24-1 and J is TRBJ1-2; D remains ambiguous. This CDR3 comprises 14 residues. CDR1 KGHDR and CDR2 SFDVKD come from the germline V gene. V was shortened by 2 bases and J by 2 bases, with 8 bases between the two germline ends. This CDR3 is CATSDWTINYGYTF. For the CDR3, the DNA is TGTGCCACCAGTGATTGGACCATCAACTATGGCTACACCTTC.

This chain connects TRBV29-1 to TRBJ1-1, with no clear D. The germline V and J ends were trimmed by 3 bases and 3 bases, with 2 bases remaining between them. The CDR3 has 10 residues. Germline-derived CDR1 and CDR2 are SQVTM and ANQGSEA. CDR3 DNA sequence: TGCAGCGTTGATGACACTGAAGCTTTCTTT. Its translation: CSVDDTEAFF.